Presented here are 18 T cell receptor beta chains from one specimen sequenced in a study of cytomegalovirus exposure and HLA in healthy donors. Primers included in the PCR were 60 Vbeta and 13 Jbeta primers. Measured with immunoSEQ multiplex PCR; TCRdb has only the in-frame clones, and not every one. Among 200,000 to 250,000 clones, over 80% were seen once, and the ten largest hold 0.71%. What was sequenced was PBMCs. The receptors were gathered from a boy aged 2 to 10 in good health and CMV-seronegative.

This rearrangement joins TRBV29-1 to TRBJ2-5; TRBD2 aligns across 12 bases. Germline V gene lookup returns CDR1 SQVTM and CDR2 ANQGSEA. V lost 5 bases and J lost 3; bases outside the gene matches: 1. This CDR3 is built from 13 residues. The chain's CDR3 is CSVRTSGEETQYF. The CDR3 region has the DNA TGCAGCGTTAGGACTAGCGGGGAAGAGACCCAGTACTTC.

The rearrangement links TRBV30 to TRBJ2-2, with D maybe TRBD2 (5 bases). This CDR3 spans 16 amino acids. Trimming took 4 bases from V and 5 from J, leaving 20 bases between them. Germline CDR1 and CDR2: GTSNPN and SVGIG (reference sequence). CDR3 DNA: TGTGCCTGGACCGGAGTAGCGAACCCGGGGACCGGGGAGCTGTTTTTT. Its protein product is CAWTGVANPGTGELFF.

The J gene is TRBJ2-1, the V gene TRBV7-2, with 7 bases that match TRBD1. CDR3 length: 15 residues. Germline V gives CDR1 SGHTA, CDR2 FQGNSA. The V gene end was trimmed by 3 bases and the J gene end by 2 bases; junction bases not matched to a gene: 4. The CDR3 DNA reads TGTGCCAGCAGCTTGGACAGGAATACCTACAATGAGCAGTTCTTC. Amino acid sequence: CASSLDRNTYNEQFF.

The chain combines TRBV9 with TRBJ2-5, with 14 bases identical to TRBD2. This CDR3 comprises 13 residues. V lost 7 bases to trimming and J lost 7 bases; unmatched junction nucleotides: 3. Germline values: CDR1 SGDLS, CDR2 YYNGEE. CDR3 in amino acids: CASGGTSGGTQYF. The CDR3 region has the DNA TGTGCCAGCGGAGGGACTAGCGGGGGGACCCAGTACTTC.

In nucleotides, the CDR3 is TGTGCCTGGAGTGTACTGTCTAGCGGGAGGGATGGGGAATTGGGCACAGATACGCAGTATTTT. Protein sequence: CAWSVLSSGRDGELGTDTQYF. The chain is built from TRBV30 and TRBJ2-3; 12 bases agree with TRBD2. Germline lookup yields CDR1 GTSNPN and CDR2 SVGIG (reference sequence). Trimming at V came to 0 bases and at J to 1 base, leaving 17 bases not matched to a gene. CDR3 size: 21 residues.

This chain connects TRBV7-9 to TRBJ2-5; 10 bases agree with TRBD2. V lost 6 bases to trimming and J lost 3 bases; unmatched junction nucleotides: 7. CDR1 and CDR2 from the germline V gene are SEHNR and FQNEAQ (reference sequence). The CDR3 covers 15 residues. The CDR3: CASSSLAGGKETQYF. The CDR3 DNA reads as TGTGCCAGCAGTTCGTTAGCGGGGGGTAAAGAGACCCAGTACTTC.

The J gene is TRBJ2-3, the V gene TRBV6-6, with a weak D call TRBD1 (6 bases). V lost 5 bases, J lost 2 bases, and 14 bases lay in between. The CDR3 runs to 15 residues. Germline V gene sequence: CDR1 MNHNY, CDR2 SVGAGI (reference sequence). CDR3 coding DNA: TGTGCCAGCAGTCAAACGGGACACCTCACAGATACGCAGTATTTT. It is translated as CASSQTGHLTDTQYF.

V gene TRBV6-5 combines with J gene TRBJ1-4; possibly TRBD1 for D (5 bases). Germline V gene lookup returns CDR1 MNHEY and CDR2 SVGAGI. V shed 5 bases and J shed 3 bases, with 10 bases lying between them. This CDR3 has 14 residues. This CDR3 reads CASSPGKSNEKLFF. In DNA form, the CDR3 reads TGTGCCAGCAGTCCAGGGAAGTCTAATGAAAAACTGTTTTTT.

This chain uses TRBV13 with TRBJ2-1; the D is unclear. With 5 bases removed from V and 6 bases from J, the gap between germline ends came to 11 bases. The CDR3 runs to 13 residues. Germline values: CDR1 PRHDT, CDR2 FYEKMQ (reference sequence). The CDR3: CASSESRFNEQFF. The CDR3 nucleotides read TGTGCCAGCAGCGAGAGTCGCTTCAATGAGCAGTTCTTC.

The V call is TRBV5-4, the J call TRBJ1-6, with D possibly being TRBD1 (6 bases). Looked up from germline, CDR1 is SGHNT and CDR2 is YYREEE (reference sequence). This CDR3 spans 16 amino acids. The V and J ends lost 1 base and 4 bases respectively, with 12 bases between them. The CDR3 coding sequence is TGTGCCAGCAGCTTGACCGACAGGCCTTATAATTCACCCCTCCACTTT. This gives the protein CASSLTDRPYNSPLHF. Variable domain in full (rest from reference TRBV5-4 and TRBJ1-6): ETGVTQSPTHLIKTRGQQVTLRCSSQSGHNTVSWYQQALGQGPQFIFQYYREEENGRGNFPPRFSGLQFPNYSSELNVNALELDDSALYLCASSLTDRPYNSPLHFGNGTRLTVT.

The rearrangement joins TRBV6-6 to TRBJ1-2; D is unresolved. CDR3 length: 15 residues. The germline CDR1 and CDR2 sequences are MNHNY and SVGAGI (reference sequence). V dropped 0 bases and J dropped 7 bases, with 15 bases sitting between them. The chain's CDR3 is CASSYSGTRASGYTF. Here the CDR3 DNA reads TGTGCCAGCAGTTACTCGGGCACGAGGGCGAGTGGCTACACCTTC.

The gene calls are TRBV4-1 and TRBJ2-1; 7 bases agree with TRBD2. V shed 0 bases, J shed 0 bases, and the junction held 5 bases outside the gene matches. This CDR3 contains 17 residues. Germline CDR1 MGHRA, CDR2 YSYEKL. This CDR3 is CASSQEAAGSSYNEQFF. The CDR3 region has the DNA TGCGCCAGCAGCCAAGAAGCAGCGGGAAGCTCCTACAATGAGCAGTTCTTC.

The V and J genes are TRBV7-3 and TRBJ2-7, with D maybe TRBD2 (6 bases). The CDR3 consists of 13 residues. Trimming pared 4 bases from V and 6 bases from J, leaving 13 bases between. Germline lookup yields CDR1 SGHTA and CDR2 FQGTGA. The CDR3 bases are TGTGCCAGCAGCTCCACAGGTAGCGGCGAGCAGTACTTC. Translating gives CASSSTGSGEQYF.

This chain joins TRBV21-1 and TRBJ1-5. TRBV21-1 is classified as a pseudogene. The CDR3 has 15 residues. CDR3 region: CALYSPGTENQPQHF. CDR3 DNA sequence: TGTGCCCTCTACAGCCCGGGGACTGAAAATCAGCCCCAGCATTTT.

This chain links TRBV5-1 with TRBJ2-7, with 9 bases fitting TRBD2. From germline, CDR1 is SGHRS and CDR2 YFSETQ. This CDR3 region has 17 residues. The ends lost 0 bases at V and 4 bases at J; junction bases unmatched: 11. The CDR3 DNA follows: TGCGCCAGCAGCTTGGCGATAGCGGGAGACAGTATATACGAGCAGTACTTC. Translating gives CASSLAIAGDSIYEQYF.

The rearrangement links TRBV5-4 to TRBJ2-2; maybe TRBD2 (6 bases). Trimming removed 2 bases from V and 4 bases from J, with 12 bases in between. Germline lookup yields CDR1 SGHNT and CDR2 YYREEE (reference sequence). The CDR3 is made up of 15 amino acids. The CDR3 nucleotides are TGTGCCAGCAGCTTAGGAGGGGCCGGCACCGGGGAGCTGTTTTTT. This gives the protein CASSLGGAGTGELFF.

V is TRBV23-1 and J is TRBJ1-2; D ambiguous. TRBV23-1 is sorted into the ORF group, with uncertain function. V was trimmed by 8 bases and J by 7 bases, leaving 8 bases between them. The CDR3 has 10 amino acids. In nucleotides, the CDR3 is TGCGCCAGCCGTCGGAGTGGCTACACCTTC. Protein: CASRRSGYTF.

The gene calls are TRBV9 and TRBJ2-7; the match to TRBD2 covers 13 bases. Germline CDR1 reads SGDLS; CDR2 reads YYNGEE. The CDR3 loop spans 16 amino acids. Trimming at V came to 0 bases and at J to 5 bases, leaving 5 bases not matched to a gene. CDR3 nucleotides: TGTGCCAGCAGCGTAGCGGGACTAGCGGGAACGGACGAGCAGTACTTC. It translates to CASSVAGLAGTDEQYF.